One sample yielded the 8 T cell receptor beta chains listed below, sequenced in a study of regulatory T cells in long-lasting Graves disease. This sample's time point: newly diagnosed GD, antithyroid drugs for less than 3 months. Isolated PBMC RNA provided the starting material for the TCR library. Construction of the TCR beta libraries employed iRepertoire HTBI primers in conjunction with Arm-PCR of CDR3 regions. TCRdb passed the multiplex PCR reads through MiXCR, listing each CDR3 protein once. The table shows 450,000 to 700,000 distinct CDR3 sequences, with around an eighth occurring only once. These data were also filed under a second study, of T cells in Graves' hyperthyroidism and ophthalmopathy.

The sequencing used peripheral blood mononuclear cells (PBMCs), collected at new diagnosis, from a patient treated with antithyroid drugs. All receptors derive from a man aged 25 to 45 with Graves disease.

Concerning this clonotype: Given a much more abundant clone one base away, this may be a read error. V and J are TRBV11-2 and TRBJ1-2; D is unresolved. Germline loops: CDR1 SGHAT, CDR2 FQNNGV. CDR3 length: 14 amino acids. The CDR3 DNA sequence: TGTGCCAGCAGCTTCGAGGTGGGAGACTATAGCTACACCTTC. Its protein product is CASSFEVGDYSYTF. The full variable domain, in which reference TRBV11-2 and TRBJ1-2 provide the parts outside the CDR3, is EAGVAQSPRYKIIEKRQSVAFWCNPISGHATLYWYQQILGQGPKLLIQFQNNGVVDDSQLPKDRFSAERLKGVDSTLKIQPAKLEDSAVYLCASSFEVGDYSYTFGSGTRLTVV.

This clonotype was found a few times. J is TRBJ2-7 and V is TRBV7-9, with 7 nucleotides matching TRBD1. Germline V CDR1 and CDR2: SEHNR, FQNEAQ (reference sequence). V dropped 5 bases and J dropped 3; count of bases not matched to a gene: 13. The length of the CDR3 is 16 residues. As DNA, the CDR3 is TGTGCCAGCAGCCGAAAGAGAGGGGGCGGTGGCTACGAGCAGTACTTC. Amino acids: CASSRKRGGGGYEQYF.

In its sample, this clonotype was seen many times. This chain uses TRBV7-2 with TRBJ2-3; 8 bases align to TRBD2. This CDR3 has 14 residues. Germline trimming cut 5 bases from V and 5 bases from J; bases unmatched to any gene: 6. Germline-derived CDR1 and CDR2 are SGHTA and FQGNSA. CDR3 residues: CASSTSGGKDTQYF. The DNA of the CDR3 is TGTGCCAGCAGCACTAGCGGAGGGAAAGATACGCAGTATTTT. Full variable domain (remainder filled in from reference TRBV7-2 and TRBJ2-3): GAGVSQSPSNKVTEKGKDVELRCDPISGHTALYWYRQSLGQGLEFLIYFQGNSAPDKSGLPSDRFSAERTGGSVSTLTIQRTQQEDSAVYLCASSTSGGKDTQYFGPGTRLTVL.

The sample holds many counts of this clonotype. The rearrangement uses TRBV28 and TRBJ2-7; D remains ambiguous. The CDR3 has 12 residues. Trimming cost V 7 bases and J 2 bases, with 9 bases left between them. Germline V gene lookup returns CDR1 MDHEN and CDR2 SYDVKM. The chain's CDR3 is CASTIPPYEQYF. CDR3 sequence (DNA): TGTGCCAGCACTATACCCCCCTACGAGCAGTACTTC. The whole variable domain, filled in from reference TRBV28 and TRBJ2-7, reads DVKVTQSSRYLVKRTGEKVFLECVQDMDHENMFWYRQDPGLGLRLIYFSYDVKMKEKGDIPEGYSVSREKKERFSLILESASTNQTSMYLCASTIPPYEQYFGPGTRLTVT.

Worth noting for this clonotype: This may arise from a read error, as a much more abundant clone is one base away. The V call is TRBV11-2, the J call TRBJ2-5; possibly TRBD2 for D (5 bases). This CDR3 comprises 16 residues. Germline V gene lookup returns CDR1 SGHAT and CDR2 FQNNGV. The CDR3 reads CASSLDRRTYYNERFF. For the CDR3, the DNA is TGTGCCAGCAGCTTAGATAGGCGGACTTACTACAATGAGCGGTTCTTC. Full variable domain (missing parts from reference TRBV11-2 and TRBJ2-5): EAGVAQSPRYKIIEKRQSVAFWCNPISGHATLYWYQQILGQGPKLLIQFQNNGVVDDSQLPKDRFSAERLKGVDSTLKIQPAKLEDSAVYLCASSLDRRTYYNERFFGPGTRLLVL.

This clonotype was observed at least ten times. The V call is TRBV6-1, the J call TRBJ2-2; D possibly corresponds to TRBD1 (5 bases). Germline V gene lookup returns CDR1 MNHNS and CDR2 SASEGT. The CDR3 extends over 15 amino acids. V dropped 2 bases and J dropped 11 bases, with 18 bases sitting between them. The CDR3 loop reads CASSELGHADIELFF. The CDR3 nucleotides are TGTGCCAGCAGTGAACTTGGACACGCGGACATTGAGCTGTTTTTT.

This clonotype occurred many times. CDR3 DNA: TGTGCCAGCCTTGAACAATATACGCAGTATTTT. Translation gives CASLEQYTQYF. The rearrangement uses TRBV12-3 or TRBV12-4 and TRBJ2-3; D ambiguous. The ends were cut back, 8 bases at V and 7 bases at J, with 10 bases in the middle. The CDR3 is 11 amino acids.

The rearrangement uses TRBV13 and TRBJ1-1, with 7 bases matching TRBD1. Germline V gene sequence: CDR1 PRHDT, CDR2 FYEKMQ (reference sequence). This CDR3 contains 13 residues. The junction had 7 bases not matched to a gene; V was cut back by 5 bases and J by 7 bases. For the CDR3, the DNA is TGTGCCAGCAGCCCCGGACAGGACAGTGAAGCTTTCTTT. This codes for CASSPGQDSEAFF.